This TCR beta chain was sequenced in a study of response to subunit inactivated influenza vaccine. One entry per CDR3 protein results from TCRdb running MiXCR on the RT-PCR reads. Of fewer than 750,000 distinct CDR3 sequences listed, 12% to 15% were seen once; the top ten hold roughly 11%. The sample holds a few counts of this clonotype. Its specificity is not known. CDR1 and CDR2 (germline): SGHRS, YFSETQ. The germline V and J ends were trimmed by 4 bases and 5 bases, with 22 bases remaining between them. The CDR3 spans 16 residues. Study results and caveats: After each seasonal influenza vaccination, few new T cells are recruited, the authors suggested.

The origin of this receptor is a man between 50 and 59 years old who received an inactivated influenza vaccine. The V gene is TRBV5-1, the J gene TRBJ2-7, with D possibly being TRBD2 (5 bases). Sequencing used PBMCs from blood, obtained 12 days after vaccination. The CDR3 sequence: CASSPEVGQVSHEQYF. The CDR3 nucleotides read TGCGCCAGCAGCCCGGAGGTCGGGCAGGTTAGCCACGAGCAGTACTTC.